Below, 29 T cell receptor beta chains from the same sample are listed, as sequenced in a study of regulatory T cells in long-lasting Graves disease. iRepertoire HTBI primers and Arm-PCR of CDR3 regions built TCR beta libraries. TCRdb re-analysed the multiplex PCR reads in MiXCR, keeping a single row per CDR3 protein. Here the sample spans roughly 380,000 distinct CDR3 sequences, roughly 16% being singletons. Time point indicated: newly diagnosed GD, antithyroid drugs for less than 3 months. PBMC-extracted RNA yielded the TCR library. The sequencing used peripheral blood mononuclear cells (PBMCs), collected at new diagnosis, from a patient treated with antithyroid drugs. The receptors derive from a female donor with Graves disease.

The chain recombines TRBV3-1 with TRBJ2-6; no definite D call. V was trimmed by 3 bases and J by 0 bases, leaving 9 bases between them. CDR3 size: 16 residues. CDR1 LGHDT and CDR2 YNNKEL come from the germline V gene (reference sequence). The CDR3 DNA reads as TGTGCCAGCAGCCAGGGTAGGGACTCTGGGGCCAACGTCCTGACTTTC. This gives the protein CASSQGRDSGANVLTF.

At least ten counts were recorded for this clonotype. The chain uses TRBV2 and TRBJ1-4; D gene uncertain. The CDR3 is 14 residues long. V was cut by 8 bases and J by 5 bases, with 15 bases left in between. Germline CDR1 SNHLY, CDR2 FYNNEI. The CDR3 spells CASARESSNEKLFF. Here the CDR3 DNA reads TGTGCCAGCGCTCGAGAGAGCAGCAATGAAAAACTGTTTTTT.

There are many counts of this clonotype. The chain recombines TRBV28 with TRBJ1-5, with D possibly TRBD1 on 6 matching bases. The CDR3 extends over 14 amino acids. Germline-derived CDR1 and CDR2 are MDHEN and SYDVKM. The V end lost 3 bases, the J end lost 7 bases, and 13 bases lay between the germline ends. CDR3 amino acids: CASSLNWGTQPQHF. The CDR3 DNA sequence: TGTGCCAGCAGTTTGAATTGGGGGACACAGCCCCAGCATTTT. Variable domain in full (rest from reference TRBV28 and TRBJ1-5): DVKVTQSSRYLVKRTGEKVFLECVQDMDHENMFWYRQDPGLGLRLIYFSYDVKMKEKGDIPEGYSVSREKKERFSLILESASTNQTSMYLCASSLNWGTQPQHFGDGTRLSIL.

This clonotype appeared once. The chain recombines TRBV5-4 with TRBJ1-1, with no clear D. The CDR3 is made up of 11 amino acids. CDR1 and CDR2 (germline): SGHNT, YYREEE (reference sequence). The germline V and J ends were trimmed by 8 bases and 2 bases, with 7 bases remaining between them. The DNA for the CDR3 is TGTGCCAGTGCAAGTAACACTGAAGCTTTCTTT. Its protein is CASASNTEAFF.

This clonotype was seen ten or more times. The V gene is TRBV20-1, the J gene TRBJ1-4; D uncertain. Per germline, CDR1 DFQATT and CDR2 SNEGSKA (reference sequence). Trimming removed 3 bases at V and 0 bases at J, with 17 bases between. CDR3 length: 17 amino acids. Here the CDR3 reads CSASGVGRWTTNEKLFF. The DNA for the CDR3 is TGCAGTGCTAGTGGAGTTGGGCGCTGGACAACTAATGAAAAACTGTTTTTT.

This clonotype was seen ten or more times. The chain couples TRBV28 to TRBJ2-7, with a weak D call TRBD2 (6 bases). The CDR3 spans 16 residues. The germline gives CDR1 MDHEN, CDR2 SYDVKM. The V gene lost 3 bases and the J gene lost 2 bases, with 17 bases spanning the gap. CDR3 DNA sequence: TGTGCCAGCAGTTTTGGGGCGGGGCAGGGAGCCTACGAGCAGTACTTC. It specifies CASSFGAGQGAYEQYF.

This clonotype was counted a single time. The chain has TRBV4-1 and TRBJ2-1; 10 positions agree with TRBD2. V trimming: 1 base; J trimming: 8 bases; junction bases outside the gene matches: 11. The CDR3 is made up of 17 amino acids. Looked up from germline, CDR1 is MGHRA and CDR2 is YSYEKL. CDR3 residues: CASSQASGRALGDEQFF. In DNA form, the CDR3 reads TGCGCCAGCAGCCAAGCCAGCGGGAGGGCCCTCGGGGATGAGCAGTTCTTC.

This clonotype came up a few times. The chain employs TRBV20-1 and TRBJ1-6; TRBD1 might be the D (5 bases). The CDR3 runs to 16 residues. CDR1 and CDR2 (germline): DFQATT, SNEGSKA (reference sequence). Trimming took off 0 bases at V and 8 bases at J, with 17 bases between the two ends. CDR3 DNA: TGCAGTGCTAGAGATCCTTGGGACTCCGGGGATTCACCCCTCCACTTT. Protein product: CSARDPWDSGDSPLHF.

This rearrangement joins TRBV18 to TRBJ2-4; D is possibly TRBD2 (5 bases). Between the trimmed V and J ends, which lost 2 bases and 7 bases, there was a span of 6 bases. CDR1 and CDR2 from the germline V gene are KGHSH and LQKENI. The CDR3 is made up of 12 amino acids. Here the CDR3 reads CASSPGENIQYF. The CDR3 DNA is TGTGCCAGCTCACCAGGGGAGAACATTCAGTACTTC.

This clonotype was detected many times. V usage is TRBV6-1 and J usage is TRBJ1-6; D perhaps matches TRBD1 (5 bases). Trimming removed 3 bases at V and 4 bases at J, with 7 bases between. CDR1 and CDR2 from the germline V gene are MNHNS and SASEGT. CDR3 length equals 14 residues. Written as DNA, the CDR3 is TGTGCCAGCAGTGACGGGACTTATAATTCACCCCTCCACTTT. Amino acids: CASSDGTYNSPLHF.

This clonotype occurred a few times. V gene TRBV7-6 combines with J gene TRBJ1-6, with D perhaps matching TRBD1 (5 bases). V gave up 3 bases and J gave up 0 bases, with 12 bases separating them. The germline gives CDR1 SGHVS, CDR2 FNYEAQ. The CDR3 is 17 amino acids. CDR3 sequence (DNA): TGTGCCAGCAGCTTCGGAGGGGACCTCTCCTATAATTCACCCCTCCACTTT. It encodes CASSFGGDLSYNSPLHF.

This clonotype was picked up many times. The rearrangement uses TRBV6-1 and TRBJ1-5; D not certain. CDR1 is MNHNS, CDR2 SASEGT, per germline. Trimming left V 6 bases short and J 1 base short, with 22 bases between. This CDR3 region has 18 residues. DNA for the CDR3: TGTGCCAGCAGCCCTTCGTGGAGGACTAAAGGGAGCAATCAGCCCCAGCATTTT. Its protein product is CASSPSWRTKGSNQPQHF.

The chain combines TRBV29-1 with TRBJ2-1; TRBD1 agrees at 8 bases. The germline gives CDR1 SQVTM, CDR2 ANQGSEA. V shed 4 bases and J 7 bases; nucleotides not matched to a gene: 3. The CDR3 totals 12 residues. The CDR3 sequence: CSVARGRNEQFF. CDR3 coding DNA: TGCAGCGTTGCCAGGGGGCGGAATGAGCAGTTCTTC.

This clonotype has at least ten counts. In DNA form, the CDR3 reads TGCAGTGCTACCGGAGCGGGAGAGGCCACAGATACGCAGTATTTT. It encodes CSATGAGEATDTQYF. The rearrangement joins TRBV20-1 to TRBJ2-3; 8 bases line up with TRBD2. The CDR3 extends over 15 amino acids. CDR1 and CDR2 (germline): DFQATT, SNEGSKA (reference sequence). Trimming at V came to 4 bases and at J to 2 bases, leaving 8 bases not matched to a gene.

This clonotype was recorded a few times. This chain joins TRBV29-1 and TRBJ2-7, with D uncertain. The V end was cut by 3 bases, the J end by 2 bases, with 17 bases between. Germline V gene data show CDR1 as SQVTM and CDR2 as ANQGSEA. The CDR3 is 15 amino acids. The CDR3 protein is CSVETGGSQAYEQYF. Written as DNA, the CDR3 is TGCAGCGTTGAGACTGGCGGTTCTCAGGCCTACGAGCAGTACTTC.

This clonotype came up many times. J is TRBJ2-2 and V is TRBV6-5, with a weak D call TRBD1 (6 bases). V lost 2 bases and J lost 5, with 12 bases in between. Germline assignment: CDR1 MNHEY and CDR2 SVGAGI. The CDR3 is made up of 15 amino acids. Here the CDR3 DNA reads TGTGCCAGCAGTTACCGGGACCAGGGGACCGGGGAGCTGTTTTTT. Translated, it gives CASSYRDQGTGELFF.

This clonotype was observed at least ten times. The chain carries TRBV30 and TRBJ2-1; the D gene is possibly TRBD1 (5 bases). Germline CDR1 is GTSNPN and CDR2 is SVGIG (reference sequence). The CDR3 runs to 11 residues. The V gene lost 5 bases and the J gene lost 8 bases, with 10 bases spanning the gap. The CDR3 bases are TGTGCCTGGGGACATTTGGATGAGCAGTTCTTC. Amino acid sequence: CAWGHLDEQFF.

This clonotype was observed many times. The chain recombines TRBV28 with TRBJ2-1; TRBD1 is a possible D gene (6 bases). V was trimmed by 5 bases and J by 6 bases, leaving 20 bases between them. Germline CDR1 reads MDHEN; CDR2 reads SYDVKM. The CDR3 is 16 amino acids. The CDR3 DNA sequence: TGTGCCAGCAGTCCCAACCTCCTCCGGGACATCAATGAGCAGTTCTTC. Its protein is CASSPNLLRDINEQFF.

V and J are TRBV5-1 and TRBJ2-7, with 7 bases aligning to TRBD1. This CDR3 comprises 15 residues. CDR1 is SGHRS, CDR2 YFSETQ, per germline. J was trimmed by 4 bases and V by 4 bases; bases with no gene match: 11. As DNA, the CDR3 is TGCGCCAGCAGCGGCGAAATCCTGACAGGGTACGAGCAGTACTTC. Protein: CASSGEILTGYEQYF.

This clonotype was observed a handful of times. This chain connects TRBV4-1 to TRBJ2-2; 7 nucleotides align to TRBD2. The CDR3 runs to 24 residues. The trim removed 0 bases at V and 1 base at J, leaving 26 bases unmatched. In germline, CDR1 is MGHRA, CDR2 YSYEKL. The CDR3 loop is CASSQEVVFGPRWRETGNTGELFF. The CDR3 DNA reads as TGCGCCAGCAGCCAAGAGGTGGTGTTCGGACCGCGGTGGCGGGAGACGGGGAACACCGGGGAGCTGTTTTTT.

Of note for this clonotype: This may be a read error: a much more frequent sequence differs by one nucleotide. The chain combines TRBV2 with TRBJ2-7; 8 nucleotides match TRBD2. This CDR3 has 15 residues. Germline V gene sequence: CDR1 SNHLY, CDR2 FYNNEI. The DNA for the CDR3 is TGTGCCAGCAGCCCTAGACTAGCGAGCTCCTACGAGCAGTCCTTC. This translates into CASSPRLASSYEQSF.

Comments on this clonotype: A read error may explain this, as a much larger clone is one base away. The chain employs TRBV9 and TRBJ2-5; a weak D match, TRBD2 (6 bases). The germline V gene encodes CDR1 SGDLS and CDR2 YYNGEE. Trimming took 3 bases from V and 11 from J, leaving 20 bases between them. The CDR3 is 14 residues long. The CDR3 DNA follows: TGTGCCAGCAGCGATAGCGGTCTAAGCAATGAGCAGTACTTC. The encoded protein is CASSDSGLSNEQYF. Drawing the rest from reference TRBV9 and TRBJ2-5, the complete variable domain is DSGVTQTPKHLITATGQRVTLRCSPRSGDLSVYWYQQSLDQGLQFLIQYYNGEERAKGNILERFSAQQFPDLHSELNLSSLELGDSALYFCASSDSGLSNEQYFGPGTRLLVL.

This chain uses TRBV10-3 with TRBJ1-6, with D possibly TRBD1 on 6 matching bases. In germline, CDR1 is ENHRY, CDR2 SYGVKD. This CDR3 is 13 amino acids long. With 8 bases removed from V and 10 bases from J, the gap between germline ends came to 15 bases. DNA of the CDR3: TGTGCCATCCCCCGGGACAATGGATCACCCCTCCACTTT. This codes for CAIPRDNGSPLHF.

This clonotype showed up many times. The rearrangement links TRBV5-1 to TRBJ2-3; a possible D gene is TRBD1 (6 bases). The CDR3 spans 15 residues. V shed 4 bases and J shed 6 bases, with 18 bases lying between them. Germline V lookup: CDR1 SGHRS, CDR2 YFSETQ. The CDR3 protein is CASSPQTGHEDTQYF. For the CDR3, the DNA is TGCGCCAGCAGCCCCCAAACAGGGCACGAGGATACGCAGTATTTT. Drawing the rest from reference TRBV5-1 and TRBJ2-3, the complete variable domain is KAGVTQTPRYLIKTRGQQVTLSCSPISGHRSVSWYQQTPGQGLQFLFEYFSETQRNKGNFPGRFSGRQFSNSRSEMNVSTLELGDSALYLCASSPQTGHEDTQYFGPGTRLTVL.

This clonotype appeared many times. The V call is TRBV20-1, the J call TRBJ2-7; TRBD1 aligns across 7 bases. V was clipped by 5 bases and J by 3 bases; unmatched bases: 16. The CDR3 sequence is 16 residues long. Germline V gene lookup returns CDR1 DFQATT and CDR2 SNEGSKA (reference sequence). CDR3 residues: CSAHGRRTGLGYEQYF. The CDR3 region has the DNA TGCAGTGCTCACGGGCGCCGGACAGGTCTGGGCTACGAGCAGTACTTC.

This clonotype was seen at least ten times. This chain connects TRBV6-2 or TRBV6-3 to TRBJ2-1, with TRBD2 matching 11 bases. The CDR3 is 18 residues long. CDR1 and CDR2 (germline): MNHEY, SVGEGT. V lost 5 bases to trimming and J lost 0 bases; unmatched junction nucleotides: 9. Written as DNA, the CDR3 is TGTGCCAGCAGTGTCGTAGCGGGGGGGTTCTCCTCCTACAATGAGCAGTTCTTC. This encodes CASSVVAGGFSSYNEQFF.

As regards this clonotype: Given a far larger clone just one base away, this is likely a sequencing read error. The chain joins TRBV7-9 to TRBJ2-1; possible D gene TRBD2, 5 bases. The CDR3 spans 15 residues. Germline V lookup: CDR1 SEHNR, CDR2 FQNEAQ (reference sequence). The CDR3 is CASSLGPSLEDERFF. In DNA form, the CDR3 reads TGTGCTAGCAGCTTAGGACCGTCGCTGGAGGATGAGCGGTTCTTC. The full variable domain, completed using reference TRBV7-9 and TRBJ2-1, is DTGVSQNPRHKITKRGQNVTFRCDPISEHNRLYWYRQTLGQGPEFLTYFQNEAQLEKSRLLSDRFSAERPKGSFSTLEIQRTEQGDSAMYLCASSLGPSLEDERFFGPGTRLTVL.

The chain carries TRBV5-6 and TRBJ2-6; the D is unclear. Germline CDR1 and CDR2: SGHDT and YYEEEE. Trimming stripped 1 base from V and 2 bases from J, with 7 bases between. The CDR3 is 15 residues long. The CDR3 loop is CASSLFWPGANVLTF. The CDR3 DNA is TGTGCCAGCAGCTTGTTTTGGCCTGGGGCCAACGTCCTGACTTTC.

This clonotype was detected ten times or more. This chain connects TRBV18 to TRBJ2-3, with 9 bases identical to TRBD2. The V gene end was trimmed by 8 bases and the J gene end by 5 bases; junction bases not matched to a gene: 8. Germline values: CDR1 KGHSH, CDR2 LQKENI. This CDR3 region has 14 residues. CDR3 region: CASALAGEEDTQYF. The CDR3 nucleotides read TGTGCCAGCGCATTAGCGGGAGAAGAAGATACGCAGTATTTT.